This TCR beta chain was retrieved from a study of radiation and T cells in renal cell carcinoma. As regards this clone: The antigen is undetermined.

This sample's time point: blood 4 weeks post-SBRT, at nephrectomy. The treatment denotes: 15 Gy SBRT to primary tumor, nephrectomy 4 weeks later. Per germline, CDR1 KGHSH and CDR2 LQKENI. The CDR3 runs to 16 residues. V was cut by 2 bases and J by 0 bases, with 14 bases left in between. The assay was immunoSEQ multiplex PCR, and TCRdb's table has in-frame clones only and misses some. The table has more than 120,000 clones, 86% seen once; the top ten hold around 17%. Points from the study as a whole: No pretreatment tumor biopsies were available for baseline clonotypes.

Sequencing was performed on blood, taken from a patient whose treatment included radiotherapy and nephrectomy. The chain combines TRBV18 with TRBJ2-7, with D possibly being TRBD1 (6 bases). The TCR comes from a woman aged 45-65 years with renal cell carcinoma. CDR3 residues: CASSPVQGVASYEQYF. The CDR3 bases are TGTGCCAGCTCACCAGTACAGGGAGTTGCCTCCTACGAGCAGTACTTC.